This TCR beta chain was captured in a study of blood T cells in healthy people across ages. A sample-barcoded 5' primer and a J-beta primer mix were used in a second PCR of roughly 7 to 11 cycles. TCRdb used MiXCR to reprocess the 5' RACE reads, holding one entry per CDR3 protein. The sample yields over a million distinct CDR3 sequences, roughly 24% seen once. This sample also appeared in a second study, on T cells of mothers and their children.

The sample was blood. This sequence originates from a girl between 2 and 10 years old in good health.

The CDR3 loop is CASSLSQGYRSYNEQFF. The CDR3, as DNA: TGTGCCAGCAGTTTATCACAGGGATACCGCTCCTACAATGAGCAGTTCTTC. The chain employs TRBV27 and TRBJ2-1; a weak D match, TRBD1 (6 bases). Germline values: CDR1 MNHEY, CDR2 SMNVEV (reference sequence). The CDR3 sequence is 17 residues long. Trimming took off 0 bases at V and 0 bases at J, with 12 bases between the two ends.